This entry lists 21 T cell receptor beta chains sequenced from one sample in a study of OX40 agonist ivuxolimab in advanced cancers. Clones were read by immunoSEQ multiplex PCR, and TCRdb kept only the in-frame ones, dropping some. Among about 110,000 clones listed, 90% were seen once. The sample was CD4+ or CD8+ T cells sorted from blood, taken in a trial of the OX40 agonist ivuxolimab. These receptors were obtained from an adult with an advanced solid tumor such as melanoma, head and neck, liver or kidney cancer.

Only one count was recorded for this clone. The rearrangement links TRBV7-9 to TRBJ2-1, with D possibly being TRBD1 (7 bases). The CDR3 spans 13 residues. Germline-derived CDR1 and CDR2 are SEHNR and FQNEAQ (reference sequence). V was clipped by 5 bases and J by 3 bases, with 8 bases between them. The CDR3 region has the DNA TGTGCCAGCAGCCAGGGGGGCTACAATGAGCAGTTCTTC. Amino acids: CASSQGGYNEQFF.

The genes are TRBV6-1 and TRBJ2-7; tentatively, D is TRBD1 (6 bases). V lost 6 bases, J lost 4 bases, and 10 bases lay in between. This CDR3 is 12 amino acids long. Germline-derived CDR1 and CDR2 are MNHNS and SASEGT. The CDR3 nucleotides read TGTGCCAGCAGACTACAGGGTTACGAGCAGTACTTC. As protein: CASRLQGYEQYF.

CDR3 in amino acids: CATSGTQYF. In nucleotides, the CDR3 is TGTGCCACCAGCGGGACCCAGTACTTC. The chain links TRBV15 to TRBJ2-5; the D is unclear. The V gene lost 5 bases and the J gene lost 7 bases, with 2 bases spanning the gap. Germline CDR1 and CDR2: LNHNV and YYDKDF (reference sequence). This CDR3 has 9 residues.

V usage is TRBV19 and J usage is TRBJ2-1, with D uncertain. This CDR3 has 14 amino acids. V lost 4 bases to trimming and J lost 9 bases, with 16 bases between them. CDR1 and CDR2 (germline): LNHDA, SQIVND (reference sequence). CDR3 region: CASSTQDSVGEQFF. In DNA, the CDR3 is TGTGCCAGTAGTACCCAAGACTCTGTGGGTGAGCAGTTCTTC.

A few counts support this clone. This rearrangement joins TRBV28 to TRBJ1-5, with no clear D. Germline loops: CDR1 MDHEN, CDR2 SYDVKM. The germline V and J ends were trimmed by 5 bases and 2 bases, with 4 bases remaining between them. There are 12 residues in the CDR3. Here the CDR3 reads CASSPGNQPQHF. Written as DNA, the CDR3 is TGTGCCAGCAGTCCCGGCAATCAGCCCCAGCATTTT.

The chain has TRBV30 and TRBJ2-4; unclear D gene. The V gene's germline CDR1 is GTSNPN and CDR2 SVGIG (reference sequence). The CDR3 covers 13 residues. The germline V and J ends were trimmed by 7 bases and 0 bases, with 10 bases remaining between them. Written as DNA, the CDR3 is TGTGCCTTTCTTATTCTAGCCAAAAACATTCAGTACTTC. Its translation: CAFLILAKNIQYF.

The J gene is TRBJ2-4, the V gene TRBV6-1, with D hard to call. V gave up 1 base and J gave up 4 bases, with 17 bases separating them. In germline, CDR1 is MNHNS, CDR2 SASEGT. CDR3 length equals 17 residues. The CDR3 DNA sequence: TGTGCCAGCAGTGAAGAATCGCCAGGAGCCCTAAAAAACATTCAGTACTTC. It specifies CASSEESPGALKNIQYF.

This chain uses TRBV4-3 with TRBJ1-4; D gene uncertain. The CDR3 length is 13 residues. Germline V CDR1 and CDR2: LGHNA, YSLEER. V lost 4 bases and J lost 8, with 11 bases in between. The DNA of the CDR3 is TGCGCCAGCAGCCCTTCGAGGGCGGAAAAACTGTTTTTT. Translated: CASSPSRAEKLFF.

This clone has a single count. This chain links TRBV7-2 with TRBJ1-1; D is unresolved. The CDR3 runs 12 residues. Trimming left V 5 bases short and J 2 bases short, with 6 bases between. Germline V gives CDR1 SGHTA, CDR2 FQGNSA. The chain's CDR3 is CASSRFNTEAFF. CDR3 in DNA: TGTGCCAGCAGCCGGTTTAACACTGAAGCTTTCTTT.

The rearrangement links TRBV19 to TRBJ2-2, with D perhaps assigned TRBD1 or TRBD2 (6 bases each). The V gene lost 5 bases and the J gene lost 7 bases, with 17 bases spanning the gap. CDR1 and CDR2 (germline): LNHDA, SQIVND (reference sequence). CDR3 length equals 15 residues. The CDR3 coding sequence is TGTGCCAGTAGTGCCCTACAGGGACTCATCGGGGAGCTGTTTTTT. As protein: CASSALQGLIGELFF.

The CDR3 is CASRGTTETYEQYF. CDR3 nucleotide sequence: TGTGCCAGCAGGGGGACGACAGAAACCTACGAGCAGTACTTC. V usage is TRBV6-5 and J usage is TRBJ2-7, with D perhaps assigned TRBD1 or TRBD2 (5 bases each). This CDR3 is 14 amino acids long. CDR1 MNHEY and CDR2 SVGAGI come from the germline V gene. Trimming stripped 6 bases from V and 2 bases from J, with 14 bases between.

The V call is TRBV7-2, the J call TRBJ2-3; 8 bases map to TRBD2. Germline values: CDR1 SGHTA, CDR2 FQGNSA. The junction had 9 bases not matched to a gene; V was cut back by 4 bases and J by 0 bases. The CDR3 totals 17 residues. The CDR3 sequence: CASSSHSGAGSTDTQYF. The CDR3 DNA follows: TGTGCCAGCAGCTCCCATAGCGGGGCCGGAAGCACAGATACGCAGTATTTT.

This chain links TRBV7-9 with TRBJ2-7, with D perhaps matching TRBD2 (5 bases). This CDR3 comprises 14 residues. Between the trimmed V and J ends, which lost 4 bases and 6 bases, there was a span of 16 bases. From germline, CDR1 is SEHNR and CDR2 FQNEAQ (reference sequence). The CDR3 is CASSSESEGAEQYF. CDR3 coding DNA: TGTGCCAGCAGCTCCGAATCAGAGGGCGCCGAGCAGTACTTC.

The chain carries TRBV30 and TRBJ1-2; 10 bases align to TRBD1. The CDR3 has 12 residues. Germline CDR1 reads GTSNPN; CDR2 reads SVGIG (reference sequence). J lost 13 bases, V lost 1 base, and 6 bases had no gene match. The CDR3 DNA reads TGTGCCTGGAGTGGACAGGGGGCTCGGCTCACCTTC. This translates into CAWSGQGARLTF.

The chain couples TRBV2 to TRBJ2-7; 11 bases align to TRBD2. The CDR3 has 16 amino acids. After removal of 6 bases from V and 2 bases from J, the junction contained 9 bases not matched to a gene. Germline V gives CDR1 SNHLY, CDR2 FYNNEI. CDR3 sequence reads: CASRLAGGTNAYEQYF. The CDR3 nucleotides read TGTGCCAGCAGGTTAGCGGGGGGGACTAATGCCTACGAGCAGTACTTC.

This chain joins TRBV30 and TRBJ1-4; a weak D match, TRBD1 (5 bases). This CDR3 has 13 residues. Germline V lookup: CDR1 GTSNPN, CDR2 SVGIG (reference sequence). V was pared by 4 bases and J by 5 bases, with 11 bases between. CDR3 coding DNA: TGTGCCTGGAACTTTCGACAGAATGAAAAACTGTTTTTT. Translated, it gives CAWNFRQNEKLFF.

The CDR3 sequence: CASSLVRGWRDTEAFF. DNA for the CDR3: TGTGCCAGCAGCTTGGTCAGGGGCTGGAGGGACACTGAAGCTTTCTTT. This chain connects TRBV7-9 to TRBJ1-1, with D possibly TRBD1 on 6 matching bases. The CDR3 loop spans 16 amino acids. Trimming shortened V by 3 bases and J by 3 bases, and 17 bases separated the two germline ends. Germline V gene sequence: CDR1 SEHNR, CDR2 FQNEAQ (reference sequence).

The gene calls are TRBV2 and TRBJ2-5; TRBD2 is a possible D gene (6 bases). Germline V gene sequence: CDR1 SNHLY, CDR2 FYNNEI. The CDR3 has 16 residues. The V end was cut by 6 bases, the J end by 6 bases, with 23 bases between. Written as DNA, the CDR3 is TGTGCCAGCAGGGGACGGGACTCCCTACCTCGGAAGACCCAGTACTTC. This translates into CASRGRDSLPRKTQYF.

This clone occurred a few times. The chain links TRBV5-1 to TRBJ2-2; 12 positions agree with TRBD2. Germline CDR1 is SGHRS and CDR2 is YFSETQ. V was pared by 4 bases and J by 1 base, with 2 bases of the junction left unmatched. CDR3 length: 16 amino acids. CDR3 protein: CASSQGLAGNTGELFF. The DNA of the CDR3 is TGCGCCAGCAGCCAGGGACTAGCGGGGAACACCGGGGAGCTGTTTTTT.

Only one count was recorded for this clone. The chain combines TRBV7-2 with TRBJ2-5; 7 nucleotides line up with TRBD2. Trimming at V came to 2 bases and at J to 4 bases, leaving 10 bases not matched to a gene. CDR3 length equals 16 residues. The germline V gene has CDR1 SGHTA and CDR2 FQGNSA. The CDR3 nucleotides are TGTGCCAGCAGCTTATTGGGGGGGACGCAGAGAGAGACCCAGTACTTC. Translation: CASSLLGGTQRETQYF. The whole variable domain, remainder taken from reference TRBV7-2 and TRBJ2-5, is GAGVSQSPSNKVTEKGKDVELRCDPISGHTALYWYRQSLGQGLEFLIYFQGNSAPDKSGLPSDRFSAERTGGSVSTLTIQRTQQEDSAVYLCASSLLGGTQRETQYFGPGTRLLVL.

The chain employs TRBV9 and TRBJ2-2; 10 nucleotides match TRBD2. This CDR3 contains 16 residues. V gave up 0 bases and J gave up 7 bases; unmatched junction bases: 6. Germline CDR1 and CDR2: SGDLS and YYNGEE. The CDR3 spells CASSVGPSGGIGELFF. The CDR3 DNA sequence: TGTGCCAGCAGCGTAGGGCCTAGCGGGGGCATCGGGGAGCTGTTTTTT.